Below, 26 T cell receptor beta chains from the same sample are listed, as sequenced in a study of T cells in Graves' hyperthyroidism and ophthalmopathy (dated by TCRdb to the late 2010s). Library preparation used multiplex PCR. The data were produced on an Illumina HiSeq 2000. Amplification of TCR beta CDR3 regions was carried out from RNA transcripts. The TCR CDR3 was subjected to a first round of RT-PCR using the HTBI primer set and the Qiagen OneStep RT-PCR kit. The public sequencing data were trimmed at Q25 with fastp and processed into clonotypes with MiXCR by TCRdb, which kept only in-frame beta chains. All rows with the same CDR3 protein become a single entry with the most common DNA and genes. The sample profile shows some 550,000 distinct CDR3 sequences; 15% to 20% of them were found once. The top ten constitute around 3.5% of the sample. Sequencing was done on a sample of blood. The receptors were gathered from a woman aged 35 to 49 with Graves' ophthalmopathy.

The genes are TRBV19 and TRBJ2-3, with 10 bases lining up with TRBD2. CDR1 and CDR2 from the germline V gene are LNHDA and SQIVND (reference sequence). The CDR3 has 16 amino acids. The V gene end was trimmed by 2 bases and the J gene end by 5 bases; junction bases not matched to a gene: 7. The DNA for the CDR3 is TGTGCCAGTAGTATAACCAGCGGGGGGGCGGAAGATACGCAGTATTTT. It translates to CASSITSGGAEDTQYF. Full variable domain (missing parts from reference TRBV19 and TRBJ2-3): DGGITQSPKYLFRKEGQNVTLSCEQNLNHDAMYWYRQDPGQGLRLIYYSQIVNDFQKGDIAEGYSVSREKKESFPLTVTSAQKNPTAFYLCASSITSGGAEDTQYFGPGTRLTVL.

The V gene is TRBV28, the J gene TRBJ2-2; a weak D match, TRBD1 (6 bases). V lost 7 bases and J 6 bases, leaving 15 bases between the germline ends. CDR3 length equals 14 residues. Germline V gene lookup returns CDR1 MDHEN and CDR2 SYDVKM. CDR3 sequence (DNA): TGTGCCAGCAAACCGGGACATTTTGCCGGGGAGCTGTTTTTT. Translated, it gives CASKPGHFAGELFF.

This clonotype was found many times. The chain recombines TRBV2 with TRBJ2-3, with D unclear. The CDR3 loop spans 16 amino acids. The V end lost 6 bases, the J end lost 1 base, and 17 bases lay between the germline ends. Germline assignment: CDR1 SNHLY and CDR2 FYNNEI. This CDR3 reads CASRDLMGKGTDTQYF. The CDR3 nucleotides read TGTGCCAGCAGGGACCTTATGGGGAAGGGCACAGATACGCAGTATTTT.

This clonotype was detected a few times. The rearrangement links TRBV19 to TRBJ1-5; a weak D match, TRBD1 (6 bases). The CDR3 runs 15 residues. Trimming took off 3 bases at V and 7 bases at J, with 16 bases between the two ends. The germline CDR1 and CDR2 sequences are LNHDA and SQIVND (reference sequence). CDR3 region: CASSITGAFEQPQHF. CDR3 nucleotide sequence: TGTGCCAGTAGTATCACGGGGGCGTTCGAACAGCCCCAGCATTTT.

This clonotype was recorded at least ten times. The chain employs TRBV5-1 and TRBJ2-6, with a weak D call TRBD1 (5 bases). In germline, CDR1 is SGHRS, CDR2 YFSETQ. The CDR3 has 16 amino acids. The germline V and J ends were trimmed by 3 bases and 0 bases, with 10 bases remaining between them. CDR3 in DNA: TGCGCCAGCAGCTCCGACAGCACCTCTGGGGCCAACGTCCTGACTTTC. This gives the protein CASSSDSTSGANVLTF.

This clonotype was counted between two and nine times. The V call is TRBV19, the J call TRBJ2-7; TRBD1 agrees at 7 bases. The CDR3 totals 14 residues. Germline V gives CDR1 LNHDA, CDR2 SQIVND (reference sequence). V lost 3 bases to trimming and J lost 5 bases; unmatched junction nucleotides: 7. The CDR3 here is CASSITGASDEQYF. CDR3 coding DNA: TGTGCCAGTAGTATCACAGGGGCCAGCGACGAGCAGTACTTC.

This clonotype has at least ten counts. The J gene is TRBJ2-5, the V gene TRBV7-8; no firm D call. CDR1 and CDR2 (germline): SGHVS, FQNEAQ. Between the trimmed V and J ends, which lost 5 bases and 0 bases, there was a span of 10 bases. The CDR3 is 14 residues long. The chain's CDR3 is CASSVRSDQETQYF. The CDR3 DNA reads TGTGCCAGCAGCGTCAGGTCGGACCAAGAGACCCAGTACTTC.

This clonotype has more than one count but fewer than ten. The rearrangement joins TRBV2 to TRBJ1-4; TRBD1 might be the D (6 bases). Germline V gene lookup returns CDR1 SNHLY and CDR2 FYNNEI. The CDR3 length is 14 residues. Trimming took 8 bases from V and 5 from J, leaving 15 bases between them. CDR3 region: CASGIRGLNEKLFF. The CDR3 nucleotides read TGTGCCAGCGGGATCCGGGGGCTAAATGAAAAACTGTTTTTT.

V is TRBV28 and J is TRBJ2-3; 7 nucleotides match TRBD2. V shed 11 bases, J shed 6 bases, and the junction held 11 bases outside the gene matches. The CDR3 covers 13 residues. CDR1 is MDHEN and CDR2 is SYDVKM in the germline V gene. CDR3 DNA: TGTGCCGGTGGGGGACGGGGGGTGGATACGCAGTATTTT. Translated: CAGGGRGVDTQYF.

The chain is built from TRBV9 and TRBJ1-4; D is uncertain. CDR3 length: 14 residues. With 5 bases removed from V and 2 bases from J, the gap between germline ends came to 10 bases. The V gene's germline CDR1 is SGDLS and CDR2 YYNGEE. The CDR3 region has the DNA TGTGCCAGCAGTGCGGGCGTCACTAATGAAAAACTGTTTTTT. It encodes CASSAGVTNEKLFF.

The V gene is TRBV19, the J gene TRBJ1-1; D gene ambiguous. Germline lookup yields CDR1 LNHDA and CDR2 SQIVND (reference sequence). The CDR3 loop spans 12 amino acids. V was shortened by 3 bases and J by 4 bases, with 6 bases between the two germline ends. The CDR3 DNA follows: TGTGCCAGTAGTATGCGAAGCACTGAAGCTTTCTTT. This encodes CASSMRSTEAFF.

On this clonotype itself: A much larger clone sits a single nucleotide away, making a read error possible. The CDR3 protein is CASRPWTSSYNSPLHF. CDR3 coding DNA: TGTGCCAGCAGACCATGGACGAGCTCCTATAATTCACCCCTCCACTTT. The J gene is TRBJ1-6, the V gene TRBV6-1; D gene unclear. This CDR3 region has 16 residues. The V gene's germline CDR1 is MNHNS and CDR2 SASEGT. V was cut by 6 bases and J by 0 bases, with 12 bases left in between.

This clonotype was seen a few times. This chain links TRBV5-5 with TRBJ2-5; tentatively, D is TRBD1 or TRBD2 (5 bases each). The V end was cut by 2 bases, the J end by 2 bases, with 13 bases between. This CDR3 is 15 amino acids long. The germline V gene encodes CDR1 SGHKS and CDR2 YYEKEE (reference sequence). The CDR3 DNA reads TGTGCCAGCAGCTTCCTAAGGGGACGTCAAGAGACCCAGTACTTC. It translates to CASSFLRGRQETQYF.

This clonotype turned up a few times. This chain connects TRBV28 to TRBJ2-7; tentatively, D is TRBD1 or TRBD2 (5 bases each). Trimming removed 6 bases from V and 2 bases from J, with 14 bases in between. Germline V CDR1 and CDR2: MDHEN, SYDVKM. This CDR3 is built from 14 residues. The CDR3 reads CASRGRGRTYEQYF. CDR3 DNA sequence: TGTGCCAGCAGGGGACGGGGACGGACCTACGAGCAGTACTTC. The complete variable domain, with remaining parts taken from reference TRBV28 and TRBJ2-7, reads DVKVTQSSRYLVKRTGEKVFLECVQDMDHENMFWYRQDPGLGLRLIYFSYDVKMKEKGDIPEGYSVSREKKERFSLILESASTNQTSMYLCASRGRGRTYEQYFGPGTRLTVT.

In its sample, this clonotype was seen many times. This chain links TRBV19 with TRBJ1-2; no firm D call. This CDR3 has 14 residues. Trimming pared 3 bases from V and 6 bases from J, leaving 14 bases between. Germline CDR1 LNHDA, CDR2 SQIVND (reference sequence). The CDR3 is CASSIGTAWDGYTF. CDR3 coding DNA: TGTGCCAGTAGTATTGGAACAGCGTGGGATGGCTACACCTTC.

This clonotype has a handful of counts. The chain links TRBV4-1 to TRBJ1-1, with unresolved D. V was clipped by 2 bases and J by 6 bases, with 7 bases between them. CDR3 length equals 12 residues. Germline CDR1 and CDR2: MGHRA and YSYEKL. CDR3 DNA sequence: TGCGCCAGCAGCCAATACGTTTCTGAAGCTTTCTTT. Its translation is CASSQYVSEAFF.

The table lists this clonotype with many counts. The chain carries TRBV3-1 and TRBJ2-7; D could derive from TRBD1 or TRBD2 (5 bases each). The CDR3 is 14 residues long. V gave up 5 bases and J gave up 2 bases, with 13 bases separating them. The germline V gene has CDR1 LGHDT and CDR2 YNNKEL (reference sequence). The CDR3 spells CASSFGTETYEQYF. Here the CDR3 DNA reads TGTGCCAGCAGCTTCGGGACGGAGACCTACGAGCAGTACTTC.

This clonotype was seen many times. The chain carries TRBV5-1 and TRBJ2-1; 10 bases map to TRBD2. Germline V gene lookup returns CDR1 SGHRS and CDR2 YFSETQ. The length of the CDR3 is 17 residues. J was trimmed by 6 bases and V by 4 bases; bases with no gene match: 13. The CDR3 region has the DNA TGCGCCAGCAGCACGGATATAGGACTAGCGGATCCCAATGAGCAGTTCTTC. Its protein product is CASSTDIGLADPNEQFF.

The table lists this clonotype with many counts. This chain connects TRBV6-1 to TRBJ1-6; 7 nucleotides match TRBD1. The CDR3 spans 15 residues. J was trimmed by 7 bases and V by 8 bases; bases with no gene match: 11. CDR1 MNHNS and CDR2 SASEGT come from the germline V gene. CDR3 DNA sequence: TGTGCCAGCGCAAGTCGGACAGGATCAAATTCACCCCTCCACTTT. It encodes CASASRTGSNSPLHF.

This clonotype occurred many times. The chain employs TRBV6-1 and TRBJ2-7, with 12 bases matching TRBD1. The J segment lost 6 bases and the V segment lost 5 bases, leaving 5 bases of the junction unmatched. Looked up from germline, CDR1 is MNHNS and CDR2 is SASEGT. The CDR3 contains 14 residues. CDR3 protein: CASSTGQGAGEQYF. CDR3 in DNA: TGTGCCAGCAGTACGGGACAGGGGGCAGGCGAGCAGTACTTC.

As to this clonotype: One end of the junction fails to match germline, which may point to a read error. V and J are TRBV12-3 or TRBV12-4 and TRBJ2-5; tentatively, D is TRBD2 (6 bases). The CDR3 totals 15 residues. CDR3 nucleotide sequence: TGTGCCAGCAGTCAGACCGGGACTCAACAAGAGACCCAGTGCTTC. Amino acid sequence: CASSQTGTQQETQCF.

The chain uses TRBV20-1 and TRBJ2-7; a weak D match, TRBD1 (6 bases). V was clipped by 6 bases and J by 0 bases, with 9 bases between them. The CDR3 is made up of 12 amino acids. Germline V gene data show CDR1 as DFQATT and CDR2 as SNEGSKA (reference sequence). In DNA, the CDR3 is TGCAGTGCCGGGACAAACTCCTACGAGCAGTACTTC. It codes for CSAGTNSYEQYF.

This clonotype was counted a few times. The chain carries TRBV7-3 and TRBJ2-2; no clear D. V was pared by 5 bases and J by 0 bases, with 7 bases between. This CDR3 has 14 amino acids. Germline V CDR1 and CDR2: SGHTA, FQGTGA. CDR3 loop: CASSIGPNTGELFF. CDR3 DNA: TGTGCCAGCAGCATAGGACCGAACACCGGGGAGCTGTTTTTT.

This clonotype was counted at least ten times. The chain has TRBV7-2 and TRBJ2-7, with D perhaps TRBD1 or TRBD2 (5 bases each). Per the germline V gene, CDR1 is SGHTA and CDR2 is FQGNSA. The CDR3 sequence is 14 residues long. The V and J ends lost 3 bases and 2 bases respectively, with 11 bases between them. CDR3 amino acids: CASSFVLGAYEQYF. DNA of the CDR3: TGTGCCAGCAGCTTCGTACTAGGGGCCTACGAGCAGTACTTC. Full variable domain (remainder filled in from reference TRBV7-2 and TRBJ2-7): GAGVSQSPSNKVTEKGKDVELRCDPISGHTALYWYRQSLGQGLEFLIYFQGNSAPDKSGLPSDRFSAERTGGSVSTLTIQRTQQEDSAVYLCASSFVLGAYEQYFGPGTRLTVT.

This clonotype was picked up many times. The gene calls are TRBV11-2 and TRBJ2-5; TRBD2 might be the D (6 bases). Germline values: CDR1 SGHAT, CDR2 FQNNGV. Trimming stripped 8 bases from V and 0 bases from J, with 13 bases between. The CDR3 runs to 14 residues. CDR3 residues: CASSKVADQETQYF. Written as DNA, the CDR3 is TGTGCCAGCTCCAAAGTAGCGGACCAAGAGACCCAGTACTTC.

The gene calls are TRBV9 and TRBJ1-1; D is unresolved. Deletions cut 0 bases from V and 0 bases from J, with 9 bases between. The CDR3 contains 15 residues. In germline, CDR1 is SGDLS, CDR2 YYNGEE. CDR3: CASSVGRAMNTEAFF. The DNA for the CDR3 is TGTGCCAGCAGCGTAGGCAGAGCCATGAACACTGAAGCTTTCTTT.